One sample yielded the 21 T cell receptor beta chains listed below, sequenced in a study of T cells in Graves' hyperthyroidism and ophthalmopathy. From RNA transcripts, TCR beta CDR3 regions were amplified. Initially, a first-round RT-PCR of the TCR CDR3 employed the HTBI primer set. TCRdb reprocessed the multiplex PCR reads with MiXCR, giving one entry per CDR3 protein. The table includes under 750,000 distinct CDR3 sequences, approximately 19% detected once. Material for sequencing was blood. These receptors originate from a woman aged 45-59 years with Graves' hyperthyroidism that later progressed to Graves' ophthalmopathy.

At least ten counts were recorded for this clonotype. The J gene is TRBJ1-5, the V gene TRBV7-8; 7 nucleotides align to TRBD1. V shed 5 bases and J 6 bases; nucleotides not matched to a gene: 4. Germline CDR1 SGHVS, CDR2 FQNEAQ. The CDR3 covers 13 residues. CDR3 nucleotide sequence: TGTGCCAGCAGCAAACAGGGGAGTCAGCCCCAGCATTTT. This sequence encodes CASSKQGSQPQHF.

This clonotype was observed a handful of times. The CDR3 loop is CASSEGDVLAKNIQYF. The CDR3 coding sequence is TGTGCCAGCAGTGAAGGAGACGTCTTAGCCAAAAACATTCAGTACTTC. The chain is built from TRBV6-1 and TRBJ2-4, with unresolved D. Germline lookup yields CDR1 MNHNS and CDR2 SASEGT. CDR3 length: 16 residues. Trimming removed 1 base from V and 0 bases from J, with 10 bases in between.

This clonotype was picked up one time. The chain recombines TRBV14 with TRBJ2-1; 12 nucleotides line up with TRBD2. CDR3 length: 16 residues. Germline values: CDR1 SGHDN, CDR2 FVKESK. V shed 6 bases and J 5 bases; nucleotides not matched to a gene: 8. The CDR3 nucleotides are TGTGCCAGCAGGAAAAAACTAGCGGGGGGTGACAATGAGCAGTTCTTC. This encodes CASRKKLAGGDNEQFF.

This clonotype was seen ten or more times. The chain couples TRBV20-1 to TRBJ2-5; 10 nucleotides match TRBD1. The CDR3 runs to 15 residues. V was clipped by 6 bases and J by 5 bases; unmatched bases: 12. CDR1 and CDR2 (germline): DFQATT, SNEGSKA (reference sequence). CDR3 coding DNA: TGCAGTGCCCACCGACCGGGACAGGGGCGCGAGACCCAGTACTTC. Amino acids: CSAHRPGQGRETQYF.

The chain combines TRBV19 with TRBJ2-1; D not certain. CDR1 LNHDA and CDR2 SQIVND come from the germline V gene (reference sequence). V lost 3 bases and J lost 8, with 5 bases in between. The CDR3 totals 11 residues. CDR3 DNA sequence: TGTGCCAGTAGTATTGCCCATGAGCAGTTCTTC. This encodes CASSIAHEQFF.

This clonotype was detected only a few times. The rearrangement uses TRBV7-9 and TRBJ1-5; D may be TRBD1 (5 bases). This CDR3 is built from 15 residues. V lost 1 base and J 4 bases, leaving 11 bases between the germline ends. Germline values: CDR1 SEHNR, CDR2 FQNEAQ (reference sequence). The CDR3 nucleotides are TGTGCCAGCAGCTTAGGCAGGGAAGGTAATCAGCCCCAGCATTTT. Translating it yields CASSLGREGNQPQHF.

This clonotype was recorded a few times. The chain couples TRBV20-1 to TRBJ1-2, with 8 positions matching TRBD1. The CDR3 runs 13 residues. Germline-derived CDR1 and CDR2 are DFQATT and SNEGSKA (reference sequence). Losses at the gene ends were 5 bases for V and 8 bases for J; bases not matched to a gene: 10. CDR3 residues: CSADGQGAPGYTF. The DNA of the CDR3 is TGCAGTGCTGATGGGCAGGGGGCTCCCGGCTACACCTTC.

Only a few counts were recorded for this clonotype. The chain uses TRBV6-1 and TRBJ2-2, with D possibly TRBD1 on 6 matching bases. Trimming removed 5 bases from V and 6 bases from J, with 19 bases in between. This CDR3 region has 16 residues. Per the germline V gene, CDR1 is MNHNS and CDR2 is SASEGT. CDR3 sequence reads: CASSFTRSGAAGELFF. CDR3 nucleotides: TGTGCCAGCAGTTTTACAAGGTCAGGGGCTGCCGGGGAGCTGTTTTTT.

V usage is TRBV7-3 and J usage is TRBJ2-1, with D tentatively TRBD1 (6 bases). The CDR3 runs to 17 residues. CDR1 is SGHTA and CDR2 is FQGTGA in the germline V gene. Trimming shortened V by 2 bases and J by 0 bases, and 14 bases separated the two germline ends. The CDR3 here is CASSLEGVIISYNEQFF. The DNA for the CDR3 is TGTGCCAGCAGCTTAGAGGGGGTCATTATCTCCTACAATGAGCAGTTCTTC.

The gene calls are TRBV24-1 and TRBJ1-2; 7 nucleotides agree with TRBD1. CDR3 length: 14 amino acids. With V trimmed by 3 bases and J by 4 bases, 4 bases remained unmatched. Germline-derived CDR1 and CDR2 are KGHDR and SFDVKD. The CDR3 is CATSDTGQFYGYTF. CDR3 coding DNA: TGTGCCACCAGTGATACGGGACAGTTCTATGGCTACACCTTC.

This chain links TRBV6-2 or TRBV6-3 with TRBJ2-1, with TRBD2 matching over 13 bases. The CDR3 sequence is 17 residues long. The V segment lost 2 bases and the J segment 5 bases; nucleotides outside the gene matches: 6. Per the germline V gene, CDR1 is MNHEY and CDR2 is SVGEGT. CDR3 loop: CASSYLKLAGGHNEQFF. The CDR3 DNA reads as TGTGCCAGCAGTTACCTCAAACTAGCGGGGGGGCACAATGAGCAGTTCTTC.

The rearrangement joins TRBV6-1 to TRBJ2-2; no clear D. CDR3 length: 15 amino acids. Germline V lookup: CDR1 MNHNS, CDR2 SASEGT. V was shortened by 5 bases and J by 3 bases, with 13 bases between the two germline ends. In DNA, the CDR3 is TGTGCCAGCAGTCACCGGATTCCTTACACCGGGGAGCTGTTTTTT. Translating gives CASSHRIPYTGELFF.

The chain couples TRBV5-1 to TRBJ1-6; unclear D gene. The CDR3 extends over 12 amino acids. CDR1 SGHRS and CDR2 YFSETQ come from the germline V gene. V was trimmed by 1 base and J by 7 bases, leaving 3 bases between them. CDR3 sequence: CASSLQNSPLHF. The CDR3 nucleotides are TGCGCCAGCAGCTTGCAAAATTCACCCCTCCACTTT.

This rearrangement joins TRBV6-1 to TRBJ2-7; TRBD2 matches 7 bases. This CDR3 is built from 13 residues. V was clipped by 10 bases and J by 5 bases; unmatched bases: 11. The germline V gene encodes CDR1 MNHNS and CDR2 SASEGT. The CDR3 region is CATLRGNRHEQYF. The CDR3 DNA reads as TGTGCCACCCTGCGGGGGAATAGGCACGAGCAGTACTTC.

This clonotype was observed once. A much bigger clone sits one base away, suggesting this may be a read error. The V call is TRBV7-8, the J call TRBJ2-3, with 9 bases lining up with TRBD2. The length of the CDR3 is 18 residues. Germline V gene sequence: CDR1 SGHVS, CDR2 FQNEAQ. The CDR3 here is CAGSLELSGGPSTDTQYF. The DNA for the CDR3 is TGTGCCGGCAGCTTAGAGTTGAGCGGGGGGCCAAGCACAGATACGCAGTATTTT. The full variable domain, rest sourced from reference TRBV7-8 and TRBJ2-3, is GAGVSQSPRYKVAKRGQDVALRCDPISGHVSLFWYQQALGQGPEFLTYFQNEAQLDKSGLPSDRFFAERPEGSVSTLKIQRTQQEDSAVYLCAGSLELSGGPSTDTQYFGPGTRLTVL.

This clonotype has more than one count but fewer than ten. The gene calls are TRBV3-1 and TRBJ2-7; 9 positions agree with TRBD1. V was pared by 5 bases and J by 4 bases, with 9 bases of the junction left unmatched. CDR1 and CDR2 from the germline V gene are LGHDT and YNNKEL (reference sequence). This CDR3 comprises 15 residues. Written as DNA, the CDR3 is TGTGCCAGCAGCGGACGTACAGGGGGCGTATACGAGCAGTACTTC. Translated, it gives CASSGRTGGVYEQYF.

This clonotype turned up a few times. The chain employs TRBV27 and TRBJ2-2; D call uncertain. The CDR3 loop spans 14 amino acids. Germline V gives CDR1 MNHEY, CDR2 SMNVEV (reference sequence). V was cut by 5 bases and J by 6 bases, with 13 bases left in between. The CDR3 nucleotides are TGTGCCAGCAGTGTCCTGGTCTATTCCGGGGAGCTGTTTTTT. This translates into CASSVLVYSGELFF.

The chain uses TRBV29-1 and TRBJ1-5; 10 bases align to TRBD1. The CDR3 spans 15 residues. Per the germline V gene, CDR1 is SQVTM and CDR2 is ANQGSEA. Trimming removed 7 bases from V and 6 bases from J; junction bases left unmatched: 12. CDR3 protein: CSATPTGGLGQPQHF. The DNA of the CDR3 is TGCAGCGCAACCCCGACAGGGGGCCTAGGTCAGCCCCAGCATTTT.

This clonotype has at least ten counts. The chain uses TRBV3-1 and TRBJ1-1, with a weak D call TRBD1 (5 bases). The CDR3 has 16 amino acids. V was clipped by 0 bases and J by 1 base, with 12 bases between them. Germline values: CDR1 LGHDT, CDR2 YNNKEL (reference sequence). CDR3 loop: CASSQDSGGQNTEAFF. The DNA for the CDR3 is TGTGCCAGCAGCCAAGATAGTGGAGGACAGAACACTGAAGCTTTCTTT. The full variable domain, completed using reference TRBV3-1 and TRBJ1-1, is DTAVSQTPKYLVTQMGNDKSIKCEQNLGHDTMYWYKQDSKKFLKIMFSYNNKELIINETVPNRFSPKSPDKAHLNLHINSLELGDSAVYFCASSQDSGGQNTEAFFGQGTRLTVV.

The chain links TRBV6-5 to TRBJ1-6; 7 bases line up with TRBD1. Trimming took 2 bases from V and 7 from J; bases not matched to a gene: 11. This CDR3 has 17 amino acids. Germline V lookup: CDR1 MNHEY, CDR2 SVGAGI. Here the CDR3 DNA reads TGTGCCAGCAGTTACAACAGGAAACCAGGGGGGAATTCACCCCTCCACTTT. Protein product: CASSYNRKPGGNSPLHF.

Turning to this clonotype: This is likely a read error, given that the CDR3 carries no conserved phenylalanine or tryptophan at its end. The CDR3 loop is CASRYRGEQYL. Here the CDR3 DNA reads TGTGCCAGCAGGTACAGGGGCGAGCAGTACCTC. The J gene is TRBJ2-7, the V gene TRBV6-5; 7 nucleotides agree with TRBD1. The germline CDR1 and CDR2 sequences are MNHEY and SVGAGI. The V and J ends lost 6 bases and 6 bases, in that order; junction bases with no gene match: 2. The CDR3 covers 11 residues.